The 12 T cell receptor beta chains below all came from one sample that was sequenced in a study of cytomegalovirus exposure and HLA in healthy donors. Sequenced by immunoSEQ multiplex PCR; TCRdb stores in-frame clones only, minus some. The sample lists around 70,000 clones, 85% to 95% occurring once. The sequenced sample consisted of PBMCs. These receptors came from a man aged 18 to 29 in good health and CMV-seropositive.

The CDR3 coding sequence is TGTGCCTGGAGCCGGGACAGCCAAGAGACCCAGTACTTC. Its translation: CAWSRDSQETQYF. The genes are TRBV30 and TRBJ2-5; 7 bases agree with TRBD1. V gave up 3 bases and J gave up 1 base; unmatched junction bases: 2. CDR1 GTSNPN and CDR2 SVGIG come from the germline V gene (reference sequence). The CDR3 runs to 13 residues.

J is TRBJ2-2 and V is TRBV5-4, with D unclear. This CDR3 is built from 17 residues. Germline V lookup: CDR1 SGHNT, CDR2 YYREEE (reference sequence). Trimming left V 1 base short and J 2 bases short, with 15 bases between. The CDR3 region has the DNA TGTGCCAGCAGCTTGAATCGAGGCGACCCTAACACCGGGGAGCTGTTTTTT. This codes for CASSLNRGDPNTGELFF.

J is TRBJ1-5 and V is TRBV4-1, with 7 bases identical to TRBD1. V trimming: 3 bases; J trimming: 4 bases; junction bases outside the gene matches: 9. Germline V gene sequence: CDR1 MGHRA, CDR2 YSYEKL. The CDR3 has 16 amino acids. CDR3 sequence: CASSQGRDSLNQPQHF. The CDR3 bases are TGCGCCAGCAGCCAGGGTAGGGACAGTCTTAATCAGCCCCAGCATTTT.

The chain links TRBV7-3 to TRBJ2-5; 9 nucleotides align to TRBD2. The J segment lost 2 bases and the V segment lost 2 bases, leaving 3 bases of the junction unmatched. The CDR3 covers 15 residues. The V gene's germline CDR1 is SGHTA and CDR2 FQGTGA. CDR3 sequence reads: CASSLQRGDQETQYF. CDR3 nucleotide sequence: TGTGCCAGCAGCTTACAGCGGGGGGATCAAGAGACCCAGTACTTC. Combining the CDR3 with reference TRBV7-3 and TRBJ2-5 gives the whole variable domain GAGVSQTPSNKVTEKGKYVELRCDPISGHTALYWYRQSLGQGPEFLIYFQGTGAADDSGLPNDRFFAVRPEGSVSTLKIQRTERGDSAVYLCASSLQRGDQETQYFGPGTRLLVL.

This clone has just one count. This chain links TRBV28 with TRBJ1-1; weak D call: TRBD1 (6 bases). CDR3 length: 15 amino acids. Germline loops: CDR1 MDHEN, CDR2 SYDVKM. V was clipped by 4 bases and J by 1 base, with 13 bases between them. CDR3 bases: TGTGCCAGCAGTTCAACAGGGCTGGGGAACACTGAAGCTTTCTTT. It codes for CASSSTGLGNTEAFF.

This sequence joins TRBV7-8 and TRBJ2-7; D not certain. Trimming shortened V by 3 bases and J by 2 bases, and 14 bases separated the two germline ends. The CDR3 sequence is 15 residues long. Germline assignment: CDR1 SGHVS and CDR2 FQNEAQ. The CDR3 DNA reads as TGTGCCAGCAGCTTGTGGGCTTCCAAACCCTACGAGCAGTACTTC. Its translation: CASSLWASKPYEQYF.

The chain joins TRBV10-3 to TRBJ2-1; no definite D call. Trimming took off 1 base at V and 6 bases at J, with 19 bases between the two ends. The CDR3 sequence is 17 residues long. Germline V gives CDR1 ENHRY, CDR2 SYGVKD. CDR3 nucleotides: TGTGCCATCAGTGAGTTGTGGGCTGCAAGCCCGGCCAATGAGCAGTTCTTC. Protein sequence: CAISELWAASPANEQFF.

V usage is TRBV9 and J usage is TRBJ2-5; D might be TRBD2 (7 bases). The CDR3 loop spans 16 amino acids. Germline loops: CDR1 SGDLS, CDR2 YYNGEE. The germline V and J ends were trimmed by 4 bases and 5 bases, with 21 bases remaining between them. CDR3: CASSSPQGGEVETQYF. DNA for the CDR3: TGTGCCAGCAGCTCTCCCCAAGGGGGGGAGGTGGAGACCCAGTACTTC. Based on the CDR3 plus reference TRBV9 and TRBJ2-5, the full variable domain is DSGVTQTPKHLITATGQRVTLRCSPRSGDLSVYWYQQSLDQGLQFLIQYYNGEERAKGNILERFSAQQFPDLHSELNLSSLELGDSALYFCASSSPQGGEVETQYFGPGTRLLVL.

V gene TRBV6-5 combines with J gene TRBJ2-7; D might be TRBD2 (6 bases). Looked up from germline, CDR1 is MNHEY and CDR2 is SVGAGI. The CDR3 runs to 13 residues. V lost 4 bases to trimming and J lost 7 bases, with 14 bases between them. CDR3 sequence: CASSFRDSGEQYF. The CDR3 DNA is TGTGCCAGCAGTTTCCGGGACTCCGGGGAGCAGTACTTC.

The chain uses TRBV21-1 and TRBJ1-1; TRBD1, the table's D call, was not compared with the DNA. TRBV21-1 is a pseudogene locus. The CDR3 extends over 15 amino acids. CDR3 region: CASSTGQGENTEAFF. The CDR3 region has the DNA TGTGCCAGCAGCACCGGACAGGGAGAGAACACTGAAGCTTTCTTT.

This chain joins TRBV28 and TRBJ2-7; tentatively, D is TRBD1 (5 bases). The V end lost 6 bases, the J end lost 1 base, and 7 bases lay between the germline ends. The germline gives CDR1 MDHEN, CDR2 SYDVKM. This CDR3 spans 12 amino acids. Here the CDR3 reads CASSWTSYEQYF. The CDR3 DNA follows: TGTGCCAGCAGCTGGACATCCTACGAGCAGTACTTC.

This CDR3 is CASSPPGDGETQYF. CDR3 in DNA: TGTGCCAGCTCACCACCGGGAGACGGGGAGACCCAGTACTTC. The gene calls are TRBV18 and TRBJ2-5; D may be TRBD2 (5 bases). This CDR3 has 14 amino acids. Germline lookup yields CDR1 KGHSH and CDR2 LQKENI. Trimming cost V 0 bases and J 5 bases, with 10 bases left between them.